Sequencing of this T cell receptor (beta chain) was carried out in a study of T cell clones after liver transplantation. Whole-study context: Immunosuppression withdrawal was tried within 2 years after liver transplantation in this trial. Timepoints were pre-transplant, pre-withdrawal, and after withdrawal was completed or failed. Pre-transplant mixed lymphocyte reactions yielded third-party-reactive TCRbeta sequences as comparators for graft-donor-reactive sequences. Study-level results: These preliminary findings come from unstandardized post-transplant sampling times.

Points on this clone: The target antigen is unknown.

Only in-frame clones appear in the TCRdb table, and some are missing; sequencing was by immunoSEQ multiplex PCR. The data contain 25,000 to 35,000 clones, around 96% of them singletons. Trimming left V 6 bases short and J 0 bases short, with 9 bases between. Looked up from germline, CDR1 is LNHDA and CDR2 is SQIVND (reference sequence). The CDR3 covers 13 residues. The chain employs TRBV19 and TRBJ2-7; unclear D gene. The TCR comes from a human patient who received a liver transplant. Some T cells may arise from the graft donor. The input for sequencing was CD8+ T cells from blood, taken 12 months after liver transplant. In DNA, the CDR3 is TGTGCCAGTAGGGGCGACACCTCCTACGAGCAGTACTTC. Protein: CASRGDTSYEQYF. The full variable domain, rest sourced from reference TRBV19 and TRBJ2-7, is DGGITQSPKYLFRKEGQNVTLSCEQNLNHDAMYWYRQDPGQGLRLIYYSQIVNDFQKGDIAEGYSVSREKKESFPLTVTSAQKNPTAFYLCASRGDTSYEQYFGPGTRLTVT.